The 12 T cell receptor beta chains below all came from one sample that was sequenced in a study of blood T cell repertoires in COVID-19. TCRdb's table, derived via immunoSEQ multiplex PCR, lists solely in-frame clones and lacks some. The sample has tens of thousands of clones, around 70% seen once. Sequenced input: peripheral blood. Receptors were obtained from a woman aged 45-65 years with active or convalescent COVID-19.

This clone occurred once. The CDR3 loop is CASSEYERPFYNEQFF. In DNA, the CDR3 is TGTGCCAGCAGTGAATACGAGCGGCCGTTTTACAATGAGCAGTTCTTC. This chain joins TRBV6-1 and TRBJ2-1, with D possibly TRBD2 on 5 matching bases. Germline CDR1 MNHNS, CDR2 SASEGT. The CDR3 covers 16 residues. Between the trimmed V and J ends, which lost 2 bases and 4 bases, there was a span of 15 bases.

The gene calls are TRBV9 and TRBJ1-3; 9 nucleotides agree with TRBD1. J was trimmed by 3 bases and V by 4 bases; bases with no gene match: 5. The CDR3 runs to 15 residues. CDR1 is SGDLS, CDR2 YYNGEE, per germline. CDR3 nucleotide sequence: TGTGCCAGCAGCCAACAGGGGGCATATGGAAACACCATATATTTT. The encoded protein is CASSQQGAYGNTIYF.

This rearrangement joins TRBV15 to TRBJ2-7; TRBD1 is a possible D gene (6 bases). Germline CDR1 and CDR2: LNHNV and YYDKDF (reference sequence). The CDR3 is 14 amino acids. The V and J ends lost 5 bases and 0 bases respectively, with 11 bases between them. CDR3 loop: CATSSGHDSYEQYF. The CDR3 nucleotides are TGTGCCACCAGCTCGGGACACGACTCCTACGAGCAGTACTTC. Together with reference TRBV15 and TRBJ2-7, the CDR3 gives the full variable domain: DAMVIQNPRYQVTQFGKPVTLSCSQTLNHNVMYWYQQKSSQAPKLLFHYYDKDFNNEADTPDNFQSRRPNTSFCFLDIRSPGLGDTAMYLCATSSGHDSYEQYFGPGTRLTVT.

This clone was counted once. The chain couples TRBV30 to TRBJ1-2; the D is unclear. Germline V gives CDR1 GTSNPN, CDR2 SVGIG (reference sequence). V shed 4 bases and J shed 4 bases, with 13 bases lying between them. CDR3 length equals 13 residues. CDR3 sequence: CAWNDGLSYGYTF. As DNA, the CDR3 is TGTGCCTGGAATGACGGACTAAGCTATGGCTACACCTTC.

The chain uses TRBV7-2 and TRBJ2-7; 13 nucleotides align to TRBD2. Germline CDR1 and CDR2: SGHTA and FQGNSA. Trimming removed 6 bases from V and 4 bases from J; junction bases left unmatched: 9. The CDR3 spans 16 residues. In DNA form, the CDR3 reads TGTGCCAGCAGTCGGACTAGCGGGAGCGGGTCATACGAGCAGTACTTC. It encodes CASSRTSGSGSYEQYF.

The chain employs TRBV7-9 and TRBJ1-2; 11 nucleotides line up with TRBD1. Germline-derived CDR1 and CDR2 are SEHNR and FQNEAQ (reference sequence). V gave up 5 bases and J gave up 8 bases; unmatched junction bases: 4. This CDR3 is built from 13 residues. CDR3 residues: CASSPDRGRGYTF. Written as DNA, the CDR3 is TGTGCCAGCAGCCCGGACAGGGGGCGAGGCTACACCTTC.

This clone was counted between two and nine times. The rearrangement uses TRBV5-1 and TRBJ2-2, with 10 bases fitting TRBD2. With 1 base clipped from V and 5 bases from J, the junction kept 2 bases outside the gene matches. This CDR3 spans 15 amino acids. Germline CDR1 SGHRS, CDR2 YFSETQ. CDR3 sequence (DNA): TGCGCCAGCAGCTTGAGCGGGAGGGGAACCGGGGAGCTGTTTTTT. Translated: CASSLSGRGTGELFF.

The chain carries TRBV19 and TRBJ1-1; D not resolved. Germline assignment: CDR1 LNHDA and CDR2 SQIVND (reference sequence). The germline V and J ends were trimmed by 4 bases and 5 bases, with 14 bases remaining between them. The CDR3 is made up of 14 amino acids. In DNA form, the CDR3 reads TGTGCCAGTAGTACTCCCTATCTCCGGACTGAAGCTTTCTTT. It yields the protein CASSTPYLRTEAFF.

DNA of the CDR3: TGTGCCAGCAGCAGAGGTCCTACAGATACGCAGTATTTT. Translated, it gives CASSRGPTDTQYF. The chain combines TRBV2 with TRBJ2-3, with no clear D. The V end was cut by 6 bases, the J end by 3 bases, with 10 bases between. The CDR3 extends over 13 amino acids. The germline gives CDR1 SNHLY, CDR2 FYNNEI.

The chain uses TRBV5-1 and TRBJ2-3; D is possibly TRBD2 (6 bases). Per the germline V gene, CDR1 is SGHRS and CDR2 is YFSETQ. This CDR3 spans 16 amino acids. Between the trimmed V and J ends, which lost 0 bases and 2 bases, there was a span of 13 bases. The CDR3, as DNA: TGCGCCAGCAGCTTGGATAGCGGACTCTCCACAGATACGCAGTATTTT. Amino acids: CASSLDSGLSTDTQYF.

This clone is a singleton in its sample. Here the CDR3 DNA reads TGTGCCAGCAGTTCCCGACAGCCGAACACTGAAGCTTTCTTT. Amino acid sequence: CASSSRQPNTEAFF. The chain uses TRBV6-5 and TRBJ1-1; D perhaps matches TRBD1 (5 bases). This CDR3 contains 14 residues. Trimming took 4 bases from V and 1 from J, leaving 10 bases between them. Germline V CDR1 and CDR2: MNHEY, SVGAGI.

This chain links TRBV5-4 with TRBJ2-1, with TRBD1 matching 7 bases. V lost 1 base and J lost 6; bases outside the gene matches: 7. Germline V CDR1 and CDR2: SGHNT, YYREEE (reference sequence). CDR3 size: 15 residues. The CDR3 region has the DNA TGTGCCAGCAGCTTGTCCCGGGACAGCCTCAATGAGCAGTTCTTC. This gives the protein CASSLSRDSLNEQFF.